The sample holds a few counts of the clone carrying this TCR beta chain. Its target is not known. This specimen belongs to a study of human T cells and chemical hapten exposure. General study points: Correlating positively with patch test score were the PT1 expanded TCR counts.

Time point denoted: patch test 2, 6 weeks after DPC sensitization. Treatment reported: therapeutic diphenylcyclopropenone sensitization with weekly scalp DPC. Germline V gives CDR1 SGHTA, CDR2 FQGNSA. V was pared by 5 bases and J by 8 bases, with 10 bases of the junction left unmatched. The CDR3 contains 14 residues. Per the original data handling: The number of TCRs in each sample had a median of 95,638 and spanned about 23,224 to 700,000. Each CDR3 protein gets one entry after TCRdb re-called the RACE reads with MiXCR. TCRdb's processing, not the study's, gives the V and J calls here. The sample holds roughly 40,000 distinct CDR3 sequences, more than 8.5% seen once.

This receptor was obtained from a middle-aged woman with alopecia areata. Some clones in this sample may be carry-over from other donors' samples. The starting material was whole blood, obtained in connection with sensitization to the hapten diphenylcyclopropenone (DPC). The chain has TRBV7-2 and TRBJ2-3, with 7 nucleotides matching TRBD1. The CDR3 reads CASSPGQAPSTQYF. For the CDR3, the DNA is TGTGCCAGCAGCCCAGGACAGGCCCCCTCTACGCAGTATTTT.